The 14 T cell receptor beta chains reported below all come from one sample, sequenced in a study of CD8 T cells in Susac syndrome. Random-hexamer reverse transcription was applied to about 0.45 to 1 ug RNA. TCRdb analysed the immunoSEQ multiplex PCR reads with MiXCR anew, one entry per CDR3 protein. The sample includes some 400,000 distinct CDR3 sequences, about 85% seen only once; the top ten take about 0.12%. Sequencing was carried out using CD8+ T cells from PBMCs. These receptors were taken from a human donor with multiple sclerosis.

The V call is TRBV4-1, the J call TRBJ2-7, with 10 bases that match TRBD2. The germline V gene has CDR1 MGHRA and CDR2 YSYEKL. CDR3 length: 18 amino acids. V lost 0 bases and J lost 5; bases outside the gene matches: 13. The CDR3: CASSQDRVGLAGDNEQYF. CDR3 coding DNA: TGCGCCAGCAGCCAAGATAGGGTCGGCCTAGCGGGAGACAACGAGCAGTACTTC.

The V and J genes are TRBV7-6 and TRBJ2-7; 7 bases are shared with TRBD2. Unmatched junction bases numbered 7, after V lost 1 base and J lost 7 bases. This CDR3 contains 14 residues. CDR1 is SGHVS, CDR2 FNYEAQ, per germline. The CDR3 DNA sequence: TGTGCCAGCAGCTTAGGCGCTAGCGGCGCGGAGCAGTACTTC. This encodes CASSLGASGAEQYF.

The chain combines TRBV19 with TRBJ1-5; weak D call: TRBD1 (5 bases). V was shortened by 5 bases and J by 5 bases, with 13 bases between the two germline ends. The CDR3 length is 14 residues. In germline, CDR1 is LNHDA, CDR2 SQIVND (reference sequence). The CDR3 region has the DNA TGTGCCAGTAGTCAGGCCAGGGTGGATCAGCCCCAGCATTTT. It specifies CASSQARVDQPQHF. Combining the CDR3 with reference TRBV19 and TRBJ1-5 gives the whole variable domain DGGITQSPKYLFRKEGQNVTLSCEQNLNHDAMYWYRQDPGQGLRLIYYSQIVNDFQKGDIAEGYSVSREKKESFPLTVTSAQKNPTAFYLCASSQARVDQPQHFGDGTRLSIL.

The J gene is TRBJ2-7, the V gene TRBV28; TRBD2 is a possible D gene (5 bases). CDR3 length equals 13 residues. Per germline, CDR1 MDHEN and CDR2 SYDVKM. Trimming took 5 bases from V and 6 from J, leaving 14 bases between them. CDR3 coding DNA: TGTGCCAGCAGTCTTTGCCGCGGGTGCGAGCAGTACTTC. This sequence encodes CASSLCRGCEQYF.

The rearrangement uses TRBV5-1 and TRBJ1-3; D is unresolved. The germline V and J ends were trimmed by 0 bases and 2 bases, with 9 bases remaining between them. CDR1 SGHRS and CDR2 YFSETQ come from the germline V gene. The CDR3 length is 15 residues. The CDR3 loop is CASSLDWVPGNTIYF. For the CDR3, the DNA is TGCGCCAGCAGCTTGGATTGGGTTCCTGGAAACACCATATATTTT. Variable domain in full (rest from reference TRBV5-1 and TRBJ1-3): KAGVTQTPRYLIKTRGQQVTLSCSPISGHRSVSWYQQTPGQGLQFLFEYFSETQRNKGNFPGRFSGRQFSNSRSEMNVSTLELGDSALYLCASSLDWVPGNTIYFGEGSWLTVV.

The rearrangement joins TRBV7-9 to TRBJ2-7; D tentatively fits TRBD1 or TRBD2 (5 bases each). The germline gives CDR1 SEHNR, CDR2 FQNEAQ (reference sequence). V was clipped by 4 bases and J by 3 bases, with 10 bases between them. The CDR3 has 13 amino acids. The CDR3 is CASSSGRVYEQYF. The CDR3 DNA reads as TGTGCCAGCAGCTCGGGACGCGTCTACGAGCAGTACTTC.

Only a few counts were recorded for this clonotype. This sequence joins TRBV19 and TRBJ2-7; D is uncertain. CDR3 length: 13 amino acids. CDR1 is LNHDA, CDR2 SQIVND, per germline (reference sequence). V lost 5 bases to trimming and J lost 2 bases, with 10 bases between them. CDR3 region: CASSFEVTYEQYF. Here the CDR3 DNA reads TGTGCCAGTAGTTTTGAGGTGACCTACGAGCAGTACTTC.

The genes are TRBV5-1 and TRBJ2-1, with TRBD1 matching over 9 bases. Germline CDR1 and CDR2: SGHRS and YFSETQ. Trimming took 4 bases from V and 10 from J; bases not matched to a gene: 12. The CDR3 has 15 amino acids. This chain's CDR3 is CASSAGQGISAEQFF. In DNA, the CDR3 is TGCGCCAGCAGCGCAGGACAGGGGATCTCGGCGGAGCAGTTCTTC. Complete variable domain (other parts from reference TRBV5-1 and TRBJ2-1): KAGVTQTPRYLIKTRGQQVTLSCSPISGHRSVSWYQQTPGQGLQFLFEYFSETQRNKGNFPGRFSGRQFSNSRSEMNVSTLELGDSALYLCASSAGQGISAEQFFGPGTRLTVL.

The chain is built from TRBV4-1 and TRBJ2-7, with 9 bases lining up with TRBD2. Looked up from germline, CDR1 is MGHRA and CDR2 is YSYEKL. This CDR3 has 17 amino acids. The V segment lost 2 bases and the J segment 0 bases; nucleotides outside the gene matches: 8. CDR3 residues: CASSQSPGGRASYEQYF. The CDR3, as DNA: TGCGCCAGCAGCCAATCTCCGGGCGGGAGGGCCTCCTACGAGCAGTACTTC.

The chain has TRBV7-9 and TRBJ2-7; perhaps TRBD1 as D (5 bases). With 5 bases removed from V and 2 bases from J, the gap between germline ends came to 16 bases. The CDR3 is 15 residues long. From germline, CDR1 is SEHNR and CDR2 FQNEAQ (reference sequence). CDR3 sequence (DNA): TGTGCCAGCAGCCCCGTGAAGGGGTCACCCTACGAGCAGTACTTC. The encoded protein is CASSPVKGSPYEQYF.

The CDR3 bases are TGTGCCGGCCAGCGGGAGGGGAACACCGGGGAGCTGTTTTTT. It codes for CAGQREGNTGELFF. This rearrangement joins TRBV5-4 to TRBJ2-2, with TRBD2 matching over 10 bases. This CDR3 is built from 14 residues. Looked up from germline, CDR1 is SGHNT and CDR2 is YYREEE (reference sequence). The ends lost 10 bases at V and 1 base at J; junction bases unmatched: 4. The variable domain in full, with the rest retrieved from reference TRBV5-4 and TRBJ2-2, is ETGVTQSPTHLIKTRGQQVTLRCSSQSGHNTVSWYQQALGQGPQFIFQYYREEENGRGNFPPRFSGLQFPNYSSELNVNALELDDSALYLCAGQREGNTGELFFGEGSRLTVL.

This rearrangement joins TRBV5-1 to TRBJ1-2; 7 nucleotides align to TRBD1. V was pared by 4 bases and J by 4 bases, with 10 bases of the junction left unmatched. The CDR3 covers 15 residues. CDR1 and CDR2 from the germline V gene are SGHRS and YFSETQ. The CDR3 sequence is CASSPEGTEGYGYTF. In DNA, the CDR3 is TGCGCCAGCAGCCCGGAGGGGACAGAAGGCTATGGCTACACCTTC.

Only one count was recorded for this clonotype. This rearrangement joins TRBV10-3 to TRBJ2-3; possibly TRBD2 for D (5 bases). Germline V gene data show CDR1 as ENHRY and CDR2 as SYGVKD. The CDR3 sequence is 15 residues long. Trimming stripped 2 bases from V and 2 bases from J, with 11 bases between. The CDR3, as DNA: TGTGCCATCAGTGAGGAGGGCCTCGACACAGATACGCAGTATTTT. This encodes CAISEEGLDTDTQYF.

The V and J genes are TRBV3-1 and TRBJ2-7, with 7 nucleotides matching TRBD1. This CDR3 is built from 16 residues. Germline-derived CDR1 and CDR2 are LGHDT and YNNKEL (reference sequence). Trimming cost V 0 bases and J 3 bases; bases outside gene matches: 8. CDR3 coding DNA: TGTGCCAGCAGCCAAGATAGCACAGGGGAAATCTACGAGCAGTACTTC. Residues: CASSQDSTGEIYEQYF.